This is a list of T cell receptor beta chains from one sample in a study of blood T cell repertoires in COVID-19. Clones were read by immunoSEQ multiplex PCR, and TCRdb kept only the in-frame ones, dropping some. The repertoire holds 150,000 to 180,000 clones, 80% to 90% seen once, with roughly 8.3% in the top ten. Specimen: peripheral blood. Receptor source: a woman in her sixties with COVID-19, enrolled during active disease. CDR3s include the opening cysteine and the closing phenylalanine or tryptophan. Each record gives: J gene, clone size, CDR3 length, V gene, D gene, CDR3 DNA, CDR3 protein. A D gene is named only where the DNA matches it firmly. Size is stated for part of the rows, as once, few or many counts, or as a class when the clone is expanded.

j_call: TRBJ1-5
clone_size: NA
cdr3_length: 13
v_call: TRBV30
d_call: NA
cdr3_nt: TGTGCCTGGAGTGGGGAGCTCAATCAGCCCCAGCATTTT
cdr3_aa: CAWSGELNQPQHF

j_call: TRBJ1-3
clone_size: NA
cdr3_length: 13
v_call: TRBV9
d_call: NA
cdr3_nt: TGTGCCAGCAGCGTAGCATTGGGAAACACCATATATTTT
cdr3_aa: CASSVALGNTIYF

j_call: TRBJ2-1
clone_size: NA
cdr3_length: 15
v_call: TRBV5-4
d_call: NA
cdr3_nt: TGTGCCAGCAGCCCGTTTGCGGGGGCGAACAATGAGCAGTTCTTC
cdr3_aa: CASSPFAGANNEQFF

j_call: TRBJ1-5
clone_size: once
cdr3_length: 14
v_call: TRBV11-2
d_call: NA
cdr3_nt: TGTGCCAGCAGCTTGGGAGGCCGCAATCAGCCCCAGCATTTT
cdr3_aa: CASSLGGRNQPQHF

j_call: TRBJ1-1
clone_size: NA
cdr3_length: 13
v_call: TRBV3-1/TRBV3-2
d_call: NA
cdr3_nt: TGTGCCAGCAGTCGACAGATAAACACTGAAGCTTTCTTT
cdr3_aa: CASSRQINTEAFF

j_call: TRBJ1-2
clone_size: few
cdr3_length: 13
v_call: TRBV27
d_call: NA
cdr3_nt: TGTGCCAGCAGTTTCTCGGTTGTGGGAGACTACACCTTC
cdr3_aa: CASSFSVVGDYTF

j_call: TRBJ2-1
clone_size: NA
cdr3_length: 15
v_call: TRBV6-5
d_call: NA
cdr3_nt: TGTGCCAGCAGGGTAGGGGGGGCCTCCTACAATGAGCAGTTCTTC
cdr3_aa: CASRVGGASYNEQFF

j_call: TRBJ2-5
clone_size: NA
cdr3_length: 15
v_call: TRBV6-5
d_call: TRBD2
cdr3_nt: TGTGCCAGCAGTCGTAGATTCGGGGGGGCACAGACCCAGTACTTC
cdr3_aa: CASSRRFGGAQTQYF

j_call: TRBJ2-1
clone_size: NA
cdr3_length: 14
v_call: TRBV5-6
d_call: NA
cdr3_nt: TGTGCCAGCAGCTTGCAAAACTCCTACAATGAGCAGTTCTTC
cdr3_aa: CASSLQNSYNEQFF

j_call: TRBJ1-6
clone_size: NA
cdr3_length: 15
v_call: TRBV4-2
d_call: NA
cdr3_nt: TGTGCCAGCAGCCAAGATTTGCGGGAGGGCTCACCCCTCCACTTT
cdr3_aa: CASSQDLREGSPLHF

j_call: TRBJ1-2
clone_size: NA
cdr3_length: 13
v_call: TRBV5-1
d_call: NA
cdr3_nt: TGCGCCAGCAGCGTGCAGGGTGTTGATGGCTACACCTTC
cdr3_aa: CASSVQGVDGYTF

j_call: TRBJ1-1
clone_size: NA
cdr3_length: 16
v_call: TRBV7-9
d_call: TRBD1
cdr3_nt: TGTGCCAGCAGCCTCCCGACCGGACAGGGGGCCACTGAAGCTTTCTTT
cdr3_aa: CASSLPTGQGATEAFF

j_call: TRBJ1-6
clone_size: NA
cdr3_length: 14
v_call: TRBV19
d_call: NA
cdr3_nt: TGTGCCAGTAGGCCGGGAGAGGACCGTTCACCCCTCCACTTT
cdr3_aa: CASRPGEDRSPLHF

j_call: TRBJ1-1
clone_size: NA
cdr3_length: 14
v_call: TRBV19
d_call: NA
cdr3_nt: TGTGCCAGTAGGTATCGGGGGGGTAACACTGAAGCTTTCTTT
cdr3_aa: CASRYRGGNTEAFF

j_call: TRBJ1-5
clone_size: NA
cdr3_length: 13
v_call: TRBV24-1
d_call: NA
cdr3_nt: TGTGCCACCAGTGAATATAGCAATCAGCCCCAGCATTTT
cdr3_aa: CATSEYSNQPQHF

j_call: TRBJ2-7
clone_size: NA
cdr3_length: 13
v_call: TRBV19
d_call: TRBD1
cdr3_nt: TGTGCCAGTAGTAGGGACAGAGGGGACGAGCAGTACTTC
cdr3_aa: CASSRDRGDEQYF

j_call: TRBJ1-2
clone_size: NA
cdr3_length: 12
v_call: TRBV12-3/TRBV12-4
d_call: NA
cdr3_nt: TGTGCCAGCAGTTTAATGCGCGATGGCTACACCTTC
cdr3_aa: CASSLMRDGYTF

j_call: TRBJ1-2
clone_size: NA
cdr3_length: 17
v_call: TRBV3-1/TRBV3-2
d_call: TRBD1
cdr3_nt: TGTGCCAGCAGCTTCAATACAGGGGGCGCCGGGAGGTATGGCTACACCTTC
cdr3_aa: CASSFNTGGAGRYGYTF

j_call: TRBJ1-4
clone_size: NA
cdr3_length: 13
v_call: TRBV9
d_call: NA
cdr3_nt: TGTGCCAGCAGCGTAGGCGGAGGGGAAAAACTGTTTTTT
cdr3_aa: CASSVGGGEKLFF